The source of this TCR beta chain is a study of T cells in localized non-small cell lung cancer. Points from the study as a whole: There was an association of higher blood T cell density with longer overall survival. Only one tumor region was sequenced, so heterogeneity remains possible. Across samples, adjacent lung featured a median around 55 of the top 100 tumor clones.

Of note for this clone: Its matching antigen is unknown.

The protocol was immunoSEQ multiplex PCR, while the TCRdb copy is restricted to in-frame clones and leaves out a portion. The table has tens of thousands of clones, more than 80% seen once. This sequence was found in a male donor aged 60 or older with stage II lung adenocarcinoma. Material: peripheral blood mononuclear cells, obtained before any cancer treatment.

The CDR3 sequence: CASSLERYSNQPQHF. In nucleotides, the CDR3 is TGTGCCAGCAGCTTGGAGCGGTATAGCAATCAGCCCCAGCATTTT. The chain joins TRBV5-6 to TRBJ1-5; the D is unclear. This CDR3 has 15 amino acids. Trimming took 0 bases from V and 0 from J, leaving 7 bases between them. Germline assignment: CDR1 SGHDT and CDR2 YYEEEE.